These 6 T cell receptor beta chains share one sample of origin, sequenced in a study of shared T cell receptors in the human thymus. Data came from immunoSEQ multiplex PCR; TCRdb stores just in-frame clones and leaves some out. The data show 550,000 to 800,000 clones, 80% to 90% seen once. This sample also appeared in a second study, on human thymus T cells.

The sequencing sample was made of thymocytes. The receptors come from a girl in the first two years of life with a congenital heart defect.

This clone was counted a single time. The chain recombines TRBV5-4 with TRBJ2-1; 7 positions agree with TRBD2. Germline-derived CDR1 and CDR2 are SGHNT and YYREEE (reference sequence). Unmatched junction bases numbered 8, after V lost 3 bases and J lost 8 bases. This CDR3 is built from 14 residues. The CDR3 bases are TGTGCCAGCAGCTGGAGGACTAGTGGCCATGAGCAGTTCTTC. It encodes CASSWRTSGHEQFF.

This rearrangement joins TRBV7-8 to TRBJ1-2, with 9 bases that match TRBD1. The CDR3 runs 18 residues. V shed 1 base and J 1 base; nucleotides not matched to a gene: 10. Looked up from germline, CDR1 is SGHVS and CDR2 is FQNEAQ. CDR3 protein: CASSLDLVGTGINYGYTF. For the CDR3, the DNA is TGTGCCAGCAGCTTAGACTTAGTAGGGACAGGGATTAACTATGGCTACACCTTC.

The chain is built from TRBV6-5 and TRBJ2-7, with D maybe TRBD2 (8 bases). CDR3 length: 14 residues. V gave up 10 bases and J gave up 2 bases, with 18 bases separating them. The germline gives CDR1 MNHEY, CDR2 SVGAGI. The CDR3: CATREGAPPYEQYF. The DNA of the CDR3 is TGTGCCACCCGGGAGGGGGCGCCTCCCTACGAGCAGTACTTC.

The chain has TRBV6-5 and TRBJ1-2, with 9 bases that match TRBD1. CDR1 and CDR2 from the germline V gene are MNHEY and SVGAGI. This CDR3 contains 14 residues. The V segment lost 5 bases and the J segment 6 bases; nucleotides outside the gene matches: 7. In DNA form, the CDR3 reads TGTGCCAGCAGTAATCACCGGGACAGGGATGGCTACACCTTC. Translation: CASSNHRDRDGYTF.

The rearrangement joins TRBV4-2 to TRBJ2-1, with a possible D match to TRBD1 (5 bases). The CDR3 has 15 amino acids. V was cut by 4 bases and J by 9 bases, with 19 bases left in between. The germline CDR1 and CDR2 sequences are LGHNA and YNFKEQ. The CDR3 loop is CASSPRMGRHGEQFF. For the CDR3, the DNA is TGTGCCAGCAGCCCCCGTATGGGGCGTCACGGTGAGCAGTTCTTC.

The rearrangement links TRBV19 to TRBJ1-2; 9 bases agree with TRBD1. The CDR3 covers 14 residues. V was pared by 2 bases and J by 8 bases, with 6 bases of the junction left unmatched. Looked up from germline, CDR1 is LNHDA and CDR2 is SQIVND (reference sequence). CDR3 coding DNA: TGTGCCAGTAGTATAACAGGGGGCGCTGGGGGCTACACCTTC. It specifies CASSITGGAGGYTF.